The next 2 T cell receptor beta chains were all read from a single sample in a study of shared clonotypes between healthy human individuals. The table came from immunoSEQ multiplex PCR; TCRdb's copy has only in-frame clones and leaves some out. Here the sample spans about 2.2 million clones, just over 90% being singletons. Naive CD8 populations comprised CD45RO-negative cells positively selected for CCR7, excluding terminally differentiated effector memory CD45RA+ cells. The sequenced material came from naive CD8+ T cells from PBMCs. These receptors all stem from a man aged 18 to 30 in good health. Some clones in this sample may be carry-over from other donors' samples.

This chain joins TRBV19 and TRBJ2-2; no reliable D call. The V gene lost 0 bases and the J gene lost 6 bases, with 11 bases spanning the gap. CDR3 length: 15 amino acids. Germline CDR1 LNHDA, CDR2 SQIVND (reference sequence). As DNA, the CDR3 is TGTGCCAGTAGTATAGATACGTTTGTAGCCGGGGAGCTGTTTTTT. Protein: CASSIDTFVAGELFF.

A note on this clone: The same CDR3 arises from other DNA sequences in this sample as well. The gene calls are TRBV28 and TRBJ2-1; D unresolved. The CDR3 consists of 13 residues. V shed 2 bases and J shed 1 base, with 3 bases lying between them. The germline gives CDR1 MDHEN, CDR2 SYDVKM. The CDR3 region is CASSLSSYNEQFF. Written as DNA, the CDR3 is TGTGCCAGCAGTTTAAGTTCCTACAATGAGCAGTTCTTC.